These 17 T cell receptor beta chains originate from one sample sequenced in a study of T cells after yellow fever vaccination. TCRdb analysed the 5' RACE reads with MiXCR anew, one entry per CDR3 protein. The data show about 68,000 distinct CDR3 sequences, approximately 6.1% seen once. The input for sequencing was CD8+ T cells sorted from PBMCs, taken about 41 days after the first yellow fever vaccination. The receptor set was obtained from a young man who received the YFV17D yellow fever vaccine.

Points on this clonotype: Being one base from a much bigger clone, this may be a read error. J is TRBJ2-1 and V is TRBV5-1, with D perhaps TRBD2 (6 bases). This CDR3 has 15 residues. Trimming cost V 4 bases and J 4 bases, with 15 bases left between them. The V gene's germline CDR1 is SGHRS and CDR2 YFSETQ. CDR3 region: CASSLGEADYNEQFF. For the CDR3, the DNA is TGCGCCAGCAGCCTCGGGGAGGCCGATTACAATGAGCAGTTCTTC.

This clonotype was observed many times. The chain joins TRBV20-1 to TRBJ2-1; 14 nucleotides align to TRBD2. V shed 5 bases and J 7 bases; nucleotides not matched to a gene: 4. This CDR3 has 14 amino acids. CDR1 is DFQATT, CDR2 SNEGSKA, per germline (reference sequence). The CDR3 is CSAPTSGGANEQFF. DNA for the CDR3: TGCAGTGCTCCGACTAGCGGGGGGGCTAATGAGCAGTTCTTC.

This clonotype has ten or more counts. The chain joins TRBV9 to TRBJ2-1; no firm D call. The germline V and J ends were trimmed by 0 bases and 0 bases, with 7 bases remaining between them. This CDR3 is 15 amino acids long. Germline values: CDR1 SGDLS, CDR2 YYNGEE. In DNA, the CDR3 is TGTGCCAGCAGCGTAGCGGACGGCTCCTACAATGAGCAGTTCTTC. Its translation is CASSVADGSYNEQFF.

This clonotype was seen repeatedly, ten times or more. J is TRBJ2-1 and V is TRBV7-9; 9 bases are a match to TRBD1. This CDR3 region has 17 residues. CDR1 is SEHNR, CDR2 FQNEAQ, per germline (reference sequence). V shed 5 bases, J shed 2 bases, and the junction held 10 bases outside the gene matches. CDR3 amino acids: CASSPPRGQGPYNEQFF. The CDR3 region has the DNA TGTGCCAGCAGCCCTCCGAGGGGACAGGGTCCCTACAATGAGCAGTTCTTC.

This clonotype was observed many times. This chain joins TRBV20-1 and TRBJ2-1, with TRBD2 matching over 7 bases. V trimming: 0 bases; J trimming: 4 bases; junction bases outside the gene matches: 9. Germline V gene lookup returns CDR1 DFQATT and CDR2 SNEGSKA (reference sequence). The CDR3 is 16 amino acids. CDR3 sequence: CSARDPTSALYNEQFF. As DNA, the CDR3 is TGCAGTGCTAGAGACCCTACTAGCGCCCTATACAATGAGCAGTTCTTC.

This clonotype showed up just a few times. The rearrangement joins TRBV3-1 to TRBJ2-1, with 11 bases fitting TRBD1. Germline assignment: CDR1 LGHDT and CDR2 YNNKEL (reference sequence). The CDR3 loop spans 17 amino acids. V lost 3 bases, J lost 4 bases, and 8 bases stayed unmatched. The CDR3 DNA follows: TGTGCCAGCAGCCATCCGGTAGGGACAGGGGGTTACAATGAGCAGTTCTTC. Amino acids: CASSHPVGTGGYNEQFF.

This clonotype has ten or more counts. This chain joins TRBV18 and TRBJ1-5, with 7 bases aligning to TRBD1. The V segment lost 6 bases and the J segment 0 bases; nucleotides outside the gene matches: 2. This CDR3 contains 14 residues. CDR1 KGHSH and CDR2 LQKENI come from the germline V gene. CDR3 loop: CASSGQDSNQPQHF. CDR3 nucleotides: TGTGCCAGCTCCGGACAGGATAGCAATCAGCCCCAGCATTTT.

This clonotype has a count of ten or more. This chain links TRBV7-2 with TRBJ2-7, with 8 bases that match TRBD1. V trimming: 7 bases; J trimming: 5 bases; junction bases outside the gene matches: 19. This CDR3 has 17 residues. Germline assignment: CDR1 SGHTA and CDR2 FQGNSA. This CDR3 is CASTKWGQDSSGHEQYF. The CDR3 nucleotides are TGTGCCAGCACCAAATGGGGACAGGACAGTTCGGGTCACGAGCAGTACTTC.

The rearrangement links TRBV12-3 or TRBV12-4 to TRBJ1-1; TRBD1 is a possible D gene (5 bases). Trimming removed 8 bases at V and 4 bases at J, with 14 bases between. CDR3 size: 13 residues. The CDR3 nucleotides read TGTGCCAGCCAGCGGGGCGGGGGCACTGAAGCTTTCTTT. It translates to CASQRGGGTEAFF.

This clonotype was detected ten times or more. This chain connects TRBV5-1 to TRBJ2-5; 13 bases line up with TRBD2. The J segment lost 1 base and the V segment lost 4 bases, leaving 4 bases of the junction unmatched. The germline V gene has CDR1 SGHRS and CDR2 YFSETQ. This CDR3 region has 16 residues. This CDR3 is CASSTRTSGGQETQYF. For the CDR3, the DNA is TGCGCCAGCAGCACACGGACTAGCGGGGGCCAAGAGACCCAGTACTTC.

This clonotype was counted many times. The chain couples TRBV7-3 to TRBJ2-2; possible D gene TRBD1, 5 bases. The germline V gene has CDR1 SGHTA and CDR2 FQGTGA. The CDR3 runs 15 residues. V shed 2 bases and J shed 5 bases, with 12 bases lying between them. In DNA, the CDR3 is TGTGCCAGCAGCTTAGGGTATCAGGGAACCGGGGAGCTGTTTTTT. This translates into CASSLGYQGTGELFF.

The chain recombines TRBV2 with TRBJ1-2; possible D gene TRBD1, 6 bases. There are 15 residues in the CDR3. The V and J ends lost 0 bases and 5 bases respectively, with 13 bases between them. Germline-derived CDR1 and CDR2 are SNHLY and FYNNEI. The CDR3 sequence is CASSEAPGAYYGYTF. The DNA of the CDR3 is TGTGCCAGCAGTGAAGCGCCAGGGGCTTATTATGGCTACACCTTC. Together with reference TRBV2 and TRBJ1-2, the CDR3 gives the full variable domain: EPEVTQTPSHQVTQMGQEVILRCVPISNHLYFYWYRQILGQKVEFLVSFYNNEISEKSEIFDDQFSVERPDGSNFTLKIRSTKLEDSAMYFCASSEAPGAYYGYTFGSGTRLTVV.

The CDR3 loop is CASSDSGTFNYGYTF. The CDR3 DNA is TGTGCCAGCAGCGATTCCGGGACATTCAACTATGGCTACACCTTC. The gene calls are TRBV5-4 and TRBJ1-2; TRBD1 is a possible D gene (6 bases). CDR3 length: 15 amino acids. The V and J ends lost 4 bases and 2 bases respectively, with 15 bases between them. Germline CDR1 is SGHNT and CDR2 is YYREEE (reference sequence).

This clonotype has a handful of counts. The chain carries TRBV23-1 and TRBJ1-1; tentative D call: TRBD1 (5 bases). TRBV23-1 is an open reading frame, and its role is uncertain. V lost 9 bases and J 11 bases, leaving 13 bases between the germline ends. The length of the CDR3 is 10 residues. In DNA form, the CDR3 reads TGCGCCAGACTCGGGGGGATGGCTTTCTTT. It codes for CARLGGMAFF.

This clonotype was detected ten times or more. The chain recombines TRBV12-3 or TRBV12-4 with TRBJ2-1; D possibly matches TRBD1 or TRBD2 (6 bases each). This CDR3 contains 14 residues. The V and J ends lost 4 bases and 7 bases respectively, with 14 bases between them. The CDR3 DNA follows: TGTGCCAGCAGTTCCCGAGGAGGGGGGAATGAGCAGTTCTTC. Translation: CASSSRGGGNEQFF.

This clonotype came up many times. The chain joins TRBV12-3 or TRBV12-4 to TRBJ2-7; D is unresolved. Trimming removed 6 bases from V and 5 bases from J, with 11 bases in between. The CDR3 length is 12 residues. The CDR3: CASSVYTDEQYF. The CDR3 DNA follows: TGTGCCAGCAGCGTCTATACCGACGAGCAGTACTTC.

Many counts were recorded for this clonotype. The rearrangement joins TRBV4-3 to TRBJ2-2; TRBD1 aligns across 7 bases. Germline trimming cut 0 bases from V and 5 bases from J; bases unmatched to any gene: 9. Germline V gene sequence: CDR1 LGHNA, CDR2 YSLEER. This CDR3 region has 17 residues. The chain's CDR3 is CASSQDSPGGITGELFF. The CDR3, as DNA: TGCGCCAGCAGCCAAGATTCCCCAGGGGGAATTACCGGGGAGCTGTTTTTT.